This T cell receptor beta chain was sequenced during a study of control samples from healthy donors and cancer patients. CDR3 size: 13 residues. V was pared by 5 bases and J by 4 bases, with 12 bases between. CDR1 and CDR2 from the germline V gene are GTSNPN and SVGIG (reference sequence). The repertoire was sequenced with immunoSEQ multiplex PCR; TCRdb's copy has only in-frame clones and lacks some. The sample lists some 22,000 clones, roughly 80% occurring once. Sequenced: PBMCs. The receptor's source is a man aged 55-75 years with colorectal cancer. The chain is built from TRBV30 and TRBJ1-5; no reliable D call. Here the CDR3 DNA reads TGTGCCTGGGGTGGGAGCAGTAATCAGCCCCAGCATTTT. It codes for CAWGGSSNQPQHF.